Below, 5 T cell receptor beta chains from the same sample are listed, as sequenced in a study of shared clonotypes between healthy human individuals. Clones were sequenced by immunoSEQ multiplex PCR, and TCRdb holds only the in-frame ones, with some missing. The sample yields 2 million to 2.5 million clones, 90% to 97% seen once. The material sequenced was naive CD4+ T cells sorted from blood. Subset of the sample: CD45RA+ positively selected. These receptor sequences come from a man between 18 and 35 years old in good health.

This chain joins TRBV14 and TRBJ2-3; weak D call: TRBD2 (5 bases). The CDR3 totals 15 residues. The germline V and J ends were trimmed by 0 bases and 5 bases, with 12 bases remaining between them. The V gene's germline CDR1 is SGHDN and CDR2 FVKESK. CDR3 sequence (DNA): TGTGCCAGCAGCCAAGAATTCGAGCGGATAGATACGCAGTATTTT. It translates to CASSQEFERIDTQYF.

This chain links TRBV15 with TRBJ1-5; D unclear. The CDR3 consists of 15 residues. Trimming removed 0 bases at V and 3 bases at J, with 9 bases between. Germline CDR1 and CDR2: LNHNV and YYDKDF (reference sequence). CDR3 amino acids: CATSRDRQTNQPQHF. The CDR3 coding sequence is TGTGCCACCAGCAGAGATCGGCAGACCAATCAGCCCCAGCATTTT.

Regarding this clone: Other DNA sequences within the sample encode an identical CDR3. The V and J genes are TRBV6-6 and TRBJ1-2; no definite D call. The CDR3 has 13 residues. Germline V gives CDR1 MNHNY, CDR2 SVGAGI (reference sequence). Trimming cost V 2 bases and J 3 bases, with 7 bases left between them. The CDR3 reads CASSYGRDYGYTF. The CDR3 DNA follows: TGTGCCAGCAGTTACGGTAGAGACTATGGCTACACCTTC.

The V gene is TRBV5-4, the J gene TRBJ2-7; D may be TRBD1 or TRBD2 (6 bases each). V dropped 3 bases and J dropped 7 bases, with 17 bases sitting between them. CDR1 is SGHNT and CDR2 is YYREEE in the germline V gene (reference sequence). The CDR3 totals 14 residues. CDR3 nucleotides: TGTGCCAGCAGCTGGCCGGGGGCCGCGGGGGAGCAGTACTTC. Translated, it gives CASSWPGAAGEQYF.

The gene calls are TRBV28 and TRBJ2-6; D might be TRBD2 (6 bases). V lost 3 bases and J lost 0, with 12 bases in between. Germline assignment: CDR1 MDHEN and CDR2 SYDVKM. The CDR3 has 17 residues. The CDR3 DNA reads TGTGCCAGCAGTTTCGGGGGTTATTACTCTGGGGCCAACGTCCTGACTTTC. Its protein product is CASSFGGYYSGANVLTF.